This T cell receptor (beta chain) is from a study of vaccination and CD4 T cells after COVID-19. Comments on this clonotype: What it recognizes is unknown.

The treatment: approximately nine-day PBMC culture with coronavirus spike peptide pools or control peptides (ViraFEST assay). TCR sequencing followed the expansion of antigen-specific T cells with peptide pools in ViraFEST. The CDR3 is 19 amino acids. Germline assignment: CDR1 MGHDK and CDR2 SYGVNS. V dropped 3 bases and J dropped 0 bases, with 18 bases sitting between them. Cultured CD4+ T cell DNA underwent sequencing with the Oncomine TCR Beta short-read assay. Using its own MiXCR run on the PCR reads, TCRdb lists one record per CDR3 protein. The table records about 11,000 distinct CDR3 sequences, roughly half of them present only once. Study results and limitations: The median count of SARS-CoV-2-reactive clonotypes rose from around 20 to 38, not significantly. 304 of 307 vaccine-specific clones from convalescent patients were spike mono-reactive.

The receptor's source is a human donor who had recovered from COVID-19. Sequenced input: CD4+ T cells from blood, cultured in vitro. The J gene is TRBJ1-6, the V gene TRBV25-1; D unclear. CDR3 in amino acids: CASSDSSVAGSSYNSPLHF. CDR3 coding DNA: TGTGCCAGCAGTGACTCGTCGGTAGCCGGGAGCTCCTATAATTCACCCCTCCACTTT.